This T cell receptor (beta chain) was sequenced in a study of cytomegalovirus exposure and HLA in healthy donors (dated by TCRdb to 2016 to 2017). About the full investigation: A later analysis indicated that the roughly 120 validation repertoires were generated on the platform also employed for the approximately 670 repertoires of the first cohort. The aim of the study was to test whether cataloging public T cell receptors could identify signatures of past pathogen exposure. A separate validation cohort of approximately 130 different subjects was used in addition to the approximately 610-subject first cohort. To predict cytomegalovirus infection status, the study brought together high-throughput TCR immunosequencing, statistical association of individual TCRs with disease status, and machine learning.

The donors were included in the validation cohort of over a hundred subjects, a group kept apart from the roughly 670-subject first cohort. Overall results and qualifications from the work: A later analysis lacked HLA typing for the validation cohort, so it scored co-occurrence in that cohort across all 110 or so repertoires. According to the authors, the approach could potentially be generalized to other disease states and immunological phenotypes. A few of the identified cytomegalovirus-associated TCR beta chains were confirmed in vitro to be specific for cytomegalovirus antigens. A later analysis found that TCRs clustered in the first cohort also tended to co-occur in the roughly 120 validation repertoires, with more than 90% of cluster scores above 0. In the study, some 160 TCR beta chains were listed as associated with cytomegalovirus. The classifier was reported to diagnose cytomegalovirus status with high specificity and sensitivity in both the original cohort and the validation cohort. Most TCR sequences were observed very rarely across donors, whereas some public TCRs were present in many individuals.

As regards this clone: Its antigen target is currently unknown. No per-base quality is available; no much larger clone lies one base away.

The CDR3 numbers 13 residues from cysteine through phenylalanine. Just the 39-base CDR3 DNA is kept, in frame starting at base 1. The germline V gene (reference sequence) sets CDR1 to SGHNT and CDR2 to YYREEE. V loses 1 base of germline sequence and J loses 1 base, and the interval between the two ends is 5 bases. The library relied on the immunoSEQ multiplex PCR assay. The study's own analysis went as follows. A statistical classification framework was developed to diagnose cytomegalovirus status using the catalog of TCR beta chain sequences. In TCRdb, the immuneACCESS table is reduced to in-frame sequences with V and J assigned. These tables do not hold every clone; where another copy was compared, an unresolved V gene accounts for under half, and the others remain unexplained. From that table come the V and J calls and clone size; the DNA was used to work out D and trimming. Within this sample are some 240,000 clones, with roughly 86% of them counted one time only. The top ten clonotypes cover roughly 1.2% of the sample.

The sequencing input was PBMCs. The rearrangement joined TRBV5-4 to TRBJ1-1, with the D gene not confidently named. The receptor's source is a woman in her twenties or thirties in good health and CMV-seropositive. This receptor has the CDR3 CASSLSQNTEAFF. In nucleotide form, the sequence is TGTGCCAGCAGCTTGTCACAGAACACTGAAGCTTTCTTT.